Sequencing of this T cell receptor (beta chain) was carried out in a study of shared clonotypes between healthy human individuals. Study-wide background: A donor's plate count was three for CD4 naive and three for CD4 memory; CD8 naive had two and CD8 memory one.

Notes on this clone: What it binds is unknown.

Terminally differentiated effector memory CD45RA+ cells were excluded from the naive CD8 cells, which were CD45RO-negative and positively selected for CCR7. Generated by immunoSEQ multiplex PCR, the TCRdb table keeps only in-frame clones and is missing some. Altogether around 1,900,000 clones are present, 90% to 95% being singletons, with the ten largest covering 1.5% to 2%. This CDR3 is 16 amino acids long. Trimming shortened V by 5 bases and J by 1 base, and 18 bases separated the two germline ends. Per germline, CDR1 SGHTA and CDR2 FQGNSA. Overall study findings and caveats: Approximately 5.4% of naive CD4 clonotypes were common to a handful of donors.

The sequencing input was naive CD8+ T cells from PBMCs. The chain is built from TRBV7-2 and TRBJ2-7; D unresolved. This TCR derives from a man between 18 and 29 years old in good health. Some clones in this sample may be carry-over from other donors' samples. The chain's CDR3 is CASSPKYGIQSYEQYF. The CDR3 DNA reads as TGTGCCAGCAGCCCCAAGTACGGAATTCAATCCTACGAGCAGTACTTC.